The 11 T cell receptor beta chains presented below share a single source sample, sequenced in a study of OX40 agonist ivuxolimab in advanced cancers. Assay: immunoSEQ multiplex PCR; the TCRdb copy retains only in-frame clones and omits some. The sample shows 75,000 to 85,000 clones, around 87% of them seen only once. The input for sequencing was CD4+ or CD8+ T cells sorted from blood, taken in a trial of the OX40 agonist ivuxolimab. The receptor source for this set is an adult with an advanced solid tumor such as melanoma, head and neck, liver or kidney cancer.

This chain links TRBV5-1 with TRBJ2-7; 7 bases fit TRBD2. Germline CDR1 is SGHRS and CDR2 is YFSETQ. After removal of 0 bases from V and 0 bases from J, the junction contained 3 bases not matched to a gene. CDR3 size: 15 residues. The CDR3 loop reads CASSLGEGLSYEQYF. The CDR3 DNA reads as TGCGCCAGCAGCTTGGGGGAGGGCCTCTCCTACGAGCAGTACTTC.

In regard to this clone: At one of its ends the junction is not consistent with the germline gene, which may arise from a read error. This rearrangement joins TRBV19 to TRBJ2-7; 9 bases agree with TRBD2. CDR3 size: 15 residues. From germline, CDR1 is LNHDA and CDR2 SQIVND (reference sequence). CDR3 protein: CVSSSGGVAGDEQYF. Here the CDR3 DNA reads TGTGTCAGTAGTTCGGGTGGGGTAGCGGGAGACGAGCAGTACTTC.

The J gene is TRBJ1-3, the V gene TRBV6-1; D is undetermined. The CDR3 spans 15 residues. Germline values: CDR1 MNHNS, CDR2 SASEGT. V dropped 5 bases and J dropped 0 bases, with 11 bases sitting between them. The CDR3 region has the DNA TGTGCCAGCAGTATCAGCTTCCACTCTGGAAACACCATATATTTT. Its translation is CASSISFHSGNTIYF.

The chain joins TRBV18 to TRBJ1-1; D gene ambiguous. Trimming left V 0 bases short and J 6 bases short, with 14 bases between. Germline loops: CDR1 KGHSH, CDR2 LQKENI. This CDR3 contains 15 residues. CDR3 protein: CASSPPSAADSEAFF. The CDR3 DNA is TGTGCCAGCTCACCACCTAGTGCTGCGGACTCTGAAGCTTTCTTT.

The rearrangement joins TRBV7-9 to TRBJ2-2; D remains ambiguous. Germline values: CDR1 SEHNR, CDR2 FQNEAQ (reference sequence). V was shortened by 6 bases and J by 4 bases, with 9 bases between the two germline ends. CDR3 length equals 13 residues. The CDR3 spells CASRPTGTGELFF. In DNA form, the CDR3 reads TGTGCCAGCAGGCCGACCGGCACCGGGGAGCTGTTTTTT. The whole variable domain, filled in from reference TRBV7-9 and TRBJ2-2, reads DTGVSQNPRHKITKRGQNVTFRCDPISEHNRLYWYRQTLGQGPEFLTYFQNEAQLEKSRLLSDRFSAERPKGSFSTLEIQRTEQGDSAMYLCASRPTGTGELFFGEGSRLTVL.

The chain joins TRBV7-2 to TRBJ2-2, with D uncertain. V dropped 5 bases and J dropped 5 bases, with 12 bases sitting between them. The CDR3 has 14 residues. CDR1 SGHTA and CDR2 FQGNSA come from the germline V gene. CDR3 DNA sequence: TGTGCCAGCAGCCCAATAAGTGGAACCGGGGAGCTGTTTTTT. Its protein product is CASSPISGTGELFF.

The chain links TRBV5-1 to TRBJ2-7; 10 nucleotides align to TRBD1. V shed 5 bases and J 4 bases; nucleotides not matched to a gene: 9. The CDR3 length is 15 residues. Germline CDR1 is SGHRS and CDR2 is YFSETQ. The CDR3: CASRSLADRGYEQYF. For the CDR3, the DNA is TGCGCCAGCAGGTCACTGGCGGACAGGGGGTACGAGCAGTACTTC.

CDR3 coding DNA: TGTGCCAGCAGTTACAAGGTCGAGGGAATCAGCAATGAGCAGTTCTTC. This encodes CASSYKVEGISNEQFF. This chain joins TRBV6-5 and TRBJ2-1, with D possibly being TRBD2 (5 bases). V lost 2 bases and J 6 bases, leaving 17 bases between the germline ends. Germline values: CDR1 MNHEY, CDR2 SVGAGI. The CDR3 extends over 16 amino acids.

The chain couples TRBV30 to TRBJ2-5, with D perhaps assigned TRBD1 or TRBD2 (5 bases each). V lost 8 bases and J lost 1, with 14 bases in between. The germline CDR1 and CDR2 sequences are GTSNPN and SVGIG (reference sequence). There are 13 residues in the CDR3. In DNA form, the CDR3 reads TGTGCCCCGTCGCGAGGGGCCCAAGAGACCCAGTACTTC. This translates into CAPSRGAQETQYF. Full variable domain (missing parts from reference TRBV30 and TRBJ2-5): SQTIHQWPATLVQPVGSPLSLECTVEGTSNPNLYWYRQAAGRGLQLLFYSVGIGQISSEVPQNLSASRPQDRQFILSSKKLLLSDSGFYLCAPSRGAQETQYFGPGTRLLVL.

DNA of the CDR3: TGCGCCAGCAGCAGGGACGGCGGAGACCCTAGCACAGATACGCAGTATTTT. This translates into CASSRDGGDPSTDTQYF. The chain recombines TRBV5-1 with TRBJ2-3; D assignment may be TRBD1 or TRBD2 (5 bases each). The V end was cut by 4 bases, the J end by 0 bases, with 18 bases between. There are 17 residues in the CDR3. Germline V gene sequence: CDR1 SGHRS, CDR2 YFSETQ.

The CDR3 DNA reads TGTGCCATCAGTGAGGGAGGACAGGGACAGGGTACGCAGTATTTT. Its protein product is CAISEGGQGQGTQYF. V gene TRBV10-3 combines with J gene TRBJ2-3, with 9 bases lining up with TRBD1. The V and J ends lost 2 bases and 8 bases, in that order; junction bases with no gene match: 8. The CDR3 extends over 15 amino acids. Germline CDR1 reads ENHRY; CDR2 reads SYGVKD.